This T cell receptor (beta chain) was retrieved from a study of blood T cell repertoires in COVID-19 (dated by TCRdb to about 2020). A note on the overall study: The collaborator samples originated in the United States, Italy and Spain and spanned the acute and convalescent phases of COVID-19. Nearly every sample came with metadata listing a de-identified subject ID, COVID-19 status, age in years and sex. Samples were obtained from the ongoing ImmuneRACE study (first 160 participants) and from 1,000 to 1,500 subjects provided by 6 global collaborators. The repertoires were released in a freely available public database meant as a resource for research on the immune response to SARS-CoV-2. The material from the prospective study consisted of cDNA or gDNA derived from T cells, B-cell-depleted T cells, or PBMCs. Deeply sampled blood TCRbeta repertoires from subjects exposed to, actively infected with, or recovered from COVID-19 were included in the dataset. HLA class I and class II types, where available, came from metadata supplied by the sample provider rather than from assay-based typing. General study outcomes and caveats: The quantity of clinical and demographic metadata differed by source and by participant and was supplied without curation.

TCRbeta CDR3 regions were amplified from genomic DNA using the immunoSEQ Assay, a bias-controlled multiplex PCR. In the original analysis: The number of nucleated cells in each sample was estimated by amplification of reference gene primers within the assay. To quantify the absolute abundance of each unique TCRbeta CDR3 rearrangement, sequence reads were collapsed and filtered. Productive Simpson clonality was computed per sample as the square root of Simpson's diversity index over productive rearrangements. The source is immuneACCESS, and TCRdb retained only in-frame sequences with V and J called. Part of the clones is not carried over; for the studies checked, unresolved V genes explain less than half of this, and the remainder is unexplained. The V and J calls and clone size were taken over from that table, and D and trimming were inferred from the DNA. The sample table lists about 230,000 clones, 65% to 90% of them with a count of one. The ten largest clones take up under 14% of the sample.

One collaborating source in Seattle enrolled patients while the patients were actively infected and followed the patients over time throughout the course of disease. Whole blood was collected in K2EDTA tubes by collaborating institutions according to the institutions' own protocols. For TCRbeta analysis, collaborators shipped samples in one of three forms: frozen whole blood, isolated PBMCs, or DNA extracted from either of those sample types. From V the trimming removes 4 bases and from J it removes 8 bases, while the gene matches leave 9 bases of the junction unaccounted for. The germline V gene encodes CDR1 SNHLY and CDR2 FYNNEI. CDR3 length: 16 amino acids, cysteine to phenylalanine. CDR3 DNA only is kept here, 48 bases in frame from base 1. Comment on this clone: Its antigen is still unknown. It has no much larger one-base neighbor in the sample; base qualities were not kept.

The receptor was derived from a man aged 50 to 59 with COVID-19, enrolled during active disease. The source material was peripheral blood. The chain is assembled from TRBV2 and TRBJ1-6; 9 nucleotides in the junction match TRBD1. The CDR3 loop reads CASSGGTGPFDSPLHF. The nucleotides are TGTGCCAGCAGTGGCGGGACAGGGCCCTTTGATTCACCCCTCCACTTT.